A single sample gave rise to the 18 T cell receptor beta chains below, sequenced in a study of identical twins. TCRdb recomputed calls from the 5' RACE reads with MiXCR, one row per CDR3 protein. The table lists 600,000 to 850,000 distinct CDR3 sequences, 18% of them singletons, with around 14% in the top ten. These sequences were also reported in another study, on T cells expressing NK-cell markers.

Sequenced input: PBMCs. All receptors come from a young woman in good health.

This clonotype was observed a few times. The chain has TRBV5-1 and TRBJ2-6, with 8 positions matching TRBD1. V gave up 4 bases and J gave up 0 bases; unmatched junction bases: 9. The CDR3 has 18 amino acids. Germline CDR1 and CDR2: SGHRS and YFSETQ. DNA for the CDR3: TGCGCCAGCAGCAAGTTTGACAGGGGAAACTCTGGGGCCAACGTCCTGACTTTC. This codes for CASSKFDRGNSGANVLTF.

The chain has TRBV18 and TRBJ1-1; no firm D call. The V end lost 6 bases, the J end lost 3 bases, and 14 bases lay between the germline ends. CDR1 and CDR2 (germline): KGHSH, LQKENI. CDR3 length: 14 amino acids. CDR3 loop: CASSLGGYDTEAFF. The CDR3 nucleotides are TGTGCCAGCTCCCTGGGAGGGTACGACACTGAAGCTTTCTTT.

The chain combines TRBV5-1 with TRBJ1-5; a weak D match, TRBD1 (6 bases). Between the trimmed V and J ends, which lost 1 base and 7 bases, there was a span of 12 bases. CDR3 length equals 14 residues. Germline CDR1 and CDR2: SGHRS and YFSETQ. DNA for the CDR3: TGCGCCAGCAGCTTGATACAGGGCGGGCAGCCCCAGCATTTT. Its translation: CASSLIQGGQPQHF. The variable domain in full, completed from reference TRBV5-1 and TRBJ1-5, reads KAGVTQTPRYLIKTRGQQVTLSCSPISGHRSVSWYQQTPGQGLQFLFEYFSETQRNKGNFPGRFSGRQFSNSRSEMNVSTLELGDSALYLCASSLIQGGQPQHFGDGTRLSIL.

V and J are TRBV12-3 or TRBV12-4 and TRBJ2-2; D might be TRBD1 or TRBD2, each matching 6 bases. The CDR3 covers 13 residues. The V end lost 11 bases, the J end lost 4 bases, and 14 bases lay between the germline ends. CDR3 sequence reads: CACLEGGTGELFF. In DNA, the CDR3 is TGTGCCTGTCTCGAGGGGGGCACCGGGGAGCTGTTTTTT.

The V call is TRBV12-3 or TRBV12-4, the J call TRBJ2-1; possible D gene TRBD2, 6 bases. CDR3 length: 15 residues. V lost 7 bases, J lost 6 bases, and 19 bases lay in between. The CDR3 reads CASTRLGTLGNEQFF. The CDR3 DNA is TGTGCCAGCACCCGACTAGGGACCCTCGGCAATGAGCAGTTCTTC.

This clonotype has a handful of counts. The gene calls are TRBV6-6 and TRBJ1-2; 7 bases are shared with TRBD1. In germline, CDR1 is MNHNY, CDR2 SVGAGI (reference sequence). CDR3 length equals 13 residues. Trimming removed 4 bases from V and 6 bases from J; junction bases left unmatched: 5. The DNA of the CDR3 is TGTGCCAGCAGTTCAAACAGGGGTCATGGCTACACCTTC. Its translation is CASSSNRGHGYTF.

The chain combines TRBV20-1 with TRBJ2-2; D is undetermined. CDR1 is DFQATT, CDR2 SNEGSKA, per germline (reference sequence). This CDR3 comprises 14 residues. Between the trimmed V and J ends, which lost 0 bases and 6 bases, there was a span of 11 bases. The CDR3 spells CSARDTRYAGELFF. In DNA form, the CDR3 reads TGCAGTGCTAGAGATACCCGGTACGCCGGGGAGCTGTTTTTT.

CDR3: CASSSTTGANYGYTF. The CDR3, as DNA: TGTGCCAGCAGCTCTACCACAGGCGCGAACTATGGCTACACCTTC. The genes are TRBV7-9 and TRBJ1-2, with a tentative D call TRBD1 (5 bases). CDR3 length equals 15 residues. The germline V gene has CDR1 SEHNR and CDR2 FQNEAQ (reference sequence). V lost 4 bases, J lost 2 bases, and 14 bases lay in between.

This clonotype showed up just a few times. The chain links TRBV24-1 to TRBJ1-5; D is possibly TRBD1 (5 bases). The V gene's germline CDR1 is KGHDR and CDR2 SFDVKD. This CDR3 is 13 amino acids long. Trimming stripped 11 bases from V and 4 bases from J, with 14 bases between. The CDR3 protein is CAIGEKGNQPQHF. The CDR3 nucleotides are TGTGCCATCGGGGAGAAGGGGAATCAGCCCCAGCATTTT.

The genes are TRBV12-3 or TRBV12-4 and TRBJ2-3; D is perhaps TRBD1 (5 bases). Trimming stripped 10 bases from V and 3 bases from J, with 14 bases between. There are 13 residues in the CDR3. The CDR3 nucleotides read TGTGCCACCATACCGCAGGGTACAGATACGCAGTATTTT. Translating it yields CATIPQGTDTQYF.

This clonotype was seen only a few times. The chain couples TRBV12-3 or TRBV12-4 to TRBJ2-7; 7 bases map to TRBD2. With V trimmed by 8 bases and J by 11 bases, 9 bases remained unmatched. This CDR3 contains 11 residues. The CDR3: CASGDSGGKYF. CDR3 coding DNA: TGTGCCAGCGGGGATTCCGGGGGGAAGTACTTC.

The chain joins TRBV20-1 to TRBJ2-2; 13 nucleotides agree with TRBD2. Germline V lookup: CDR1 DFQATT, CDR2 SNEGSKA (reference sequence). After removal of 0 bases from V and 6 bases from J, the junction contained 4 bases not matched to a gene. The CDR3 is made up of 16 amino acids. The CDR3 DNA reads TGCAGTGCTAGAGAGTGGACTAGCGGGAGTGCCGGGGAGCTGTTTTTT. Residues: CSAREWTSGSAGELFF.

This clonotype came up a few times. The CDR3 DNA is TGTGCCAGCAGCTTGGACAGGGGCCTTTATAGCAATCAGCCCCAGCATTTT. This translates into CASSLDRGLYSNQPQHF. This rearrangement joins TRBV5-5 to TRBJ1-5, with 7 bases identical to TRBD1. The CDR3 runs to 17 residues. Germline trimming cut 0 bases from V and 0 bases from J; bases unmatched to any gene: 6. In germline, CDR1 is SGHKS, CDR2 YYEKEE (reference sequence).

In its sample, this clonotype was seen a few times. The chain carries TRBV6-5 and TRBJ2-7; maybe TRBD2 (6 bases). This CDR3 has 11 residues. Per the germline V gene, CDR1 is MNHEY and CDR2 is SVGAGI. V shed 11 bases and J shed 3 bases, with 11 bases lying between them. The CDR3 region is CAVLAVYEQYF. The CDR3 DNA reads TGTGCCGTTTTAGCGGTCTACGAGCAGTACTTC.

This clonotype was seen a few times. Here the CDR3 reads CSAPTFDRGRNEQYF. Written as DNA, the CDR3 is TGCAGTGCCCCCACCTTCGACAGGGGGAGGAACGAGCAGTACTTC. V gene TRBV20-1 combines with J gene TRBJ2-7, with 9 positions matching TRBD1. Trimming took 6 bases from V and 5 from J; bases not matched to a gene: 14. The germline CDR1 and CDR2 sequences are DFQATT and SNEGSKA (reference sequence). There are 15 residues in the CDR3.

This clonotype was observed a handful of times. This rearrangement joins TRBV12-3 or TRBV12-4 to TRBJ2-5; D perhaps matches TRBD1 (6 bases). Between the trimmed V and J ends, which lost 6 bases and 6 bases, there was a span of 14 bases. The CDR3 runs 13 residues. This CDR3 reads CASSPNREKTQYF. CDR3 in DNA: TGTGCCAGCAGCCCCAACAGGGAAAAGACCCAGTACTTC.

The V call is TRBV7-9, the J call TRBJ2-1; 11 bases line up with TRBD1. V trimming: 4 bases; J trimming: 8 bases; junction bases outside the gene matches: 7. The germline gives CDR1 SEHNR, CDR2 FQNEAQ (reference sequence). This CDR3 is built from 15 residues. The CDR3 region has the DNA TGTGCCAGCAGCTCATCCGGGACAGGGGGGTATGAGCAGTTCTTC. Its protein product is CASSSSGTGGYEQFF.

This clonotype was observed a handful of times. The chain recombines TRBV24-1 with TRBJ2-3; 8 bases are a match to TRBD1. The CDR3 runs 14 residues. Trimming removed 6 bases from V and 7 bases from J; junction bases left unmatched: 8. Germline CDR1 KGHDR, CDR2 SFDVKD. Written as DNA, the CDR3 is TGTGCCACCAGTCGGACAGGGAGTTTTCATACGCAGTATTTT. Its translation: CATSRTGSFHTQYF.